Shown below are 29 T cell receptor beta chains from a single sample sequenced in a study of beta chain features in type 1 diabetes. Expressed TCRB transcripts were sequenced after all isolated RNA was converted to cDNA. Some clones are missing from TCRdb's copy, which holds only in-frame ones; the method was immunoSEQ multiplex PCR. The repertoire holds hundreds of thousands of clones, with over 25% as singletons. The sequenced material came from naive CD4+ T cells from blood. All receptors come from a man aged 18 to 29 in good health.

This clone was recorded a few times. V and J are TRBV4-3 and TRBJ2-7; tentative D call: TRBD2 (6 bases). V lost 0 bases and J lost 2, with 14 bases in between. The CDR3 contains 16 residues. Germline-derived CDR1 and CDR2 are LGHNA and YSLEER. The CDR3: CASSQDHGRAPYEQYF. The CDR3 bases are TGCGCCAGCAGCCAAGATCACGGGAGAGCCCCCTACGAGCAGTACTTC.

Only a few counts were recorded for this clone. CDR3 bases: TGTGCCAGCAGCTTAGGAGCGGGAGGGCCCGGTCGGTACGAGCAGTACTTC. It is translated as CASSLGAGGPGRYEQYF. V and J are TRBV7-9 and TRBJ2-7, with 10 bases lining up with TRBD2. After removal of 1 base from V and 4 bases from J, the junction contained 10 bases not matched to a gene. CDR1 is SEHNR, CDR2 FQNEAQ, per germline (reference sequence). This CDR3 has 17 amino acids.

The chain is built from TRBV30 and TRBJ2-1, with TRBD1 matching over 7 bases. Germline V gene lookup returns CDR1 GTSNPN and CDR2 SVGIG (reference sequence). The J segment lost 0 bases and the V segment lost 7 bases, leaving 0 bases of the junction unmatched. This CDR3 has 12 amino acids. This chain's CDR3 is CASGGSYNEQFF. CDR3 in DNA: TGTGCCTCAGGGGGCTCCTACAATGAGCAGTTCTTC. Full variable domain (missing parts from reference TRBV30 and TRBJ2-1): SQTIHQWPATLVQPVGSPLSLECTVEGTSNPNLYWYRQAAGRGLQLLFYSVGIGQISSEVPQNLSASRPQDRQFILSSKKLLLSDSGFYLCASGGSYNEQFFGPGTRLTVL.

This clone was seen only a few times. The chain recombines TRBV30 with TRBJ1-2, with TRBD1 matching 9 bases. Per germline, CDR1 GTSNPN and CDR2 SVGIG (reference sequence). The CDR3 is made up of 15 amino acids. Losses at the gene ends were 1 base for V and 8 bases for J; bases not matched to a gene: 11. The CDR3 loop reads CAWSGPGTGFRGYTF. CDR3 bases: TGTGCCTGGAGTGGTCCCGGGACAGGGTTTCGGGGCTACACCTTC.

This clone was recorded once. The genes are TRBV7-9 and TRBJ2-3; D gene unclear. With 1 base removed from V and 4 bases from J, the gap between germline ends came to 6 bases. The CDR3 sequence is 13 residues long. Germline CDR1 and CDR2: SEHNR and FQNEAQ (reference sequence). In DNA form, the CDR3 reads TGTGCCAGCAGCTTAGTTGCAGCAGATACGCAGTATTTT. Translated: CASSLVAADTQYF.

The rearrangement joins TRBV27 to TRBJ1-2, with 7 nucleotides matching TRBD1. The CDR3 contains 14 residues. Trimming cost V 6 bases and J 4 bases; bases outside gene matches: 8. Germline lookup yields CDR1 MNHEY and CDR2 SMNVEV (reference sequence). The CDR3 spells CASRNQGEGYGYTF. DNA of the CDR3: TGTGCCAGCAGGAACCAGGGGGAGGGCTATGGCTACACCTTC.

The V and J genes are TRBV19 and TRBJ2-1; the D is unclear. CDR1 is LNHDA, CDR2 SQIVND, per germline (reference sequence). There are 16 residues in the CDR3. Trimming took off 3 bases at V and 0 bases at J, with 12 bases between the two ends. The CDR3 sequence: CASSIRSRSSYNEQFF. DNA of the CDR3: TGTGCCAGTAGTATTAGGTCGCGTAGCTCCTACAATGAGCAGTTCTTC.

The DNA of the CDR3 is TGTGCCAGCAGTGGAGGGCTAGCGAGCACAGATACGCAGTATTTT. Translated: CASSGGLASTDTQYF. The chain combines TRBV4-2 with TRBJ2-3, with D maybe TRBD2 (6 bases). Trimming shortened V by 6 bases and J by 0 bases, and 13 bases separated the two germline ends. Germline-derived CDR1 and CDR2 are LGHNA and YNFKEQ. This CDR3 spans 15 amino acids.

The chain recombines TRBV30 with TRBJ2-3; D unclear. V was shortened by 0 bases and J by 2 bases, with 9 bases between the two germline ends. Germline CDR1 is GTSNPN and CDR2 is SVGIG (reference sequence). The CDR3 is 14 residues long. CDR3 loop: CAWSVQRFTDTQYF. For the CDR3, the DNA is TGTGCCTGGAGTGTACAACGGTTCACAGATACGCAGTATTTT. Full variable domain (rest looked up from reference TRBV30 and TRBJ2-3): SQTIHQWPATLVQPVGSPLSLECTVEGTSNPNLYWYRQAAGRGLQLLFYSVGIGQISSEVPQNLSASRPQDRQFILSSKKLLLSDSGFYLCAWSVQRFTDTQYFGPGTRLTVL.

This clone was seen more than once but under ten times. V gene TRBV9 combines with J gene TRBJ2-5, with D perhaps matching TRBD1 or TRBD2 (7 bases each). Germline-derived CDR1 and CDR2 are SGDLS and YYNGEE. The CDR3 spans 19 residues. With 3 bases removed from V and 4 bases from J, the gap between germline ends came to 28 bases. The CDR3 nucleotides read TGTGCCAGCAGCGCAGACAGGGCCTTTGCGTCCGCGGGAGTAGAGACCCAGTACTTC. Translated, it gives CASSADRAFASAGVETQYF.

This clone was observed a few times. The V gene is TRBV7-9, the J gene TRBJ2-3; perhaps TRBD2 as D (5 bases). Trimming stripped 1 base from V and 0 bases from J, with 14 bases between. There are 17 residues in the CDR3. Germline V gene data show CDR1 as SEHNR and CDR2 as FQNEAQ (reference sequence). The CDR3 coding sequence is TGTGCCAGCAGCTTAGGTCGGACTGCACTTAGCACAGATACGCAGTATTTT. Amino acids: CASSLGRTALSTDTQYF. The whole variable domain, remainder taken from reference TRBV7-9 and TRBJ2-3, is DTGVSQNPRHKITKRGQNVTFRCDPISEHNRLYWYRQTLGQGPEFLTYFQNEAQLEKSRLLSDRFSAERPKGSFSTLEIQRTEQGDSAMYLCASSLGRTALSTDTQYFGPGTRLTVL.

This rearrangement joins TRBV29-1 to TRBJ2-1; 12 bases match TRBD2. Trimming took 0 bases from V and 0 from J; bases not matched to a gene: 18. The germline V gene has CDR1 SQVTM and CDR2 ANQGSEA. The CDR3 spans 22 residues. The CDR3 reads CSVEEAVNILAGGLGSYNEQFF. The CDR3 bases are TGCAGCGTTGAAGAGGCGGTAAATATACTAGCGGGAGGCCTAGGCTCCTACAATGAGCAGTTCTTC.

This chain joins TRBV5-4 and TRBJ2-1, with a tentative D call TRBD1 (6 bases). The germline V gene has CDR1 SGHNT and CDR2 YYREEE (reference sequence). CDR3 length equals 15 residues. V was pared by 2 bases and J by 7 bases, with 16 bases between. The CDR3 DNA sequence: TGTGCCAGCAGCTTACAACAGGGCTCGTGGAATGAGCAGTTCTTC. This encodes CASSLQQGSWNEQFF.

The CDR3 here is CASSLRQVETQYF. For the CDR3, the DNA is TGTGCCAGCAGCCTCAGACAGGTTGAGACCCAGTACTTC. The V and J genes are TRBV7-9 and TRBJ2-5; tentatively, D is TRBD1 (6 bases). Germline CDR1 and CDR2: SEHNR and FQNEAQ (reference sequence). This CDR3 region has 13 residues. V was cut by 5 bases and J by 5 bases, with 12 bases left in between.

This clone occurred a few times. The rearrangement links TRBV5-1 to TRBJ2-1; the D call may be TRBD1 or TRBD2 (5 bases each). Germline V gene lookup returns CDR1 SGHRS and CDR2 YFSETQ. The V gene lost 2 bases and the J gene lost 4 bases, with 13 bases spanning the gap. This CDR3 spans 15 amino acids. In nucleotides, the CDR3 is TGCGCCAGCAGCTTCCCCCTGGGGGTATACAATGAGCAGTTCTTC. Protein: CASSFPLGVYNEQFF. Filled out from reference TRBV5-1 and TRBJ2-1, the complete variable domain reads KAGVTQTPRYLIKTRGQQVTLSCSPISGHRSVSWYQQTPGQGLQFLFEYFSETQRNKGNFPGRFSGRQFSNSRSEMNVSTLELGDSALYLCASSFPLGVYNEQFFGPGTRLTVL.

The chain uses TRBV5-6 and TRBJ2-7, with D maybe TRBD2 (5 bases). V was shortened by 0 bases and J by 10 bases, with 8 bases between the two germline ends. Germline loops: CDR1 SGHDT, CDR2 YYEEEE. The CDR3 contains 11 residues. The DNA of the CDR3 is TGTGCCAGCAGCTTGGGGGGAGAACAGTACTTC. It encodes CASSLGGEQYF.

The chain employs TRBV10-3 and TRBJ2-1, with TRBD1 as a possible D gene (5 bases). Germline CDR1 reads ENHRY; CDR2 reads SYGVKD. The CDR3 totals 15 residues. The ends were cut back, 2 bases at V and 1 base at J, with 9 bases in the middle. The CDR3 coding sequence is TGTGCCATCAGTGAGGTTGGGGCTTCCTACAATGAGCAGTTCTTC. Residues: CAISEVGASYNEQFF.

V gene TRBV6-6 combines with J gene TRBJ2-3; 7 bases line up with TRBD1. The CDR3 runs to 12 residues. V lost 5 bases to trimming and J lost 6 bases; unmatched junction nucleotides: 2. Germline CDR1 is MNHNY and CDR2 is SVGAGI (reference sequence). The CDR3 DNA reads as TGTGCCAGCAGTCTGACAGGGGATACGCAGTATTTT. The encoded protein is CASSLTGDTQYF.

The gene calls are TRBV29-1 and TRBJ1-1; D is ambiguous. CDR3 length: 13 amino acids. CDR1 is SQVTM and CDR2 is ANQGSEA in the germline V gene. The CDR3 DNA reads TGCAGTGGCGTCTGGGGAGGGTACACTGAAGCTTTCTTT. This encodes CSGVWGGYTEAFF.

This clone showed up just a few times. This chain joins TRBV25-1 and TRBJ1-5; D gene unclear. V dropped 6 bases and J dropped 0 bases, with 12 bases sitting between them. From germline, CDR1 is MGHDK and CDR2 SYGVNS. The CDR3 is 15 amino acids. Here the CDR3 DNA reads TGTGCCAGCAGCGAGGACGGGTTTAGCAATCAGCCCCAGCATTTT. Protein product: CASSEDGFSNQPQHF.

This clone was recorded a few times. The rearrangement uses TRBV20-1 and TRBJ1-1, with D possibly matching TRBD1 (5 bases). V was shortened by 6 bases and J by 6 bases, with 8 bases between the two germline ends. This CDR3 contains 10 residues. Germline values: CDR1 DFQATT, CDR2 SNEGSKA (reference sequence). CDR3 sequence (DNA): TGCAGTGCCCTCAGGGCTGAAGCTTTCTTT. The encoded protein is CSALRAEAFF.

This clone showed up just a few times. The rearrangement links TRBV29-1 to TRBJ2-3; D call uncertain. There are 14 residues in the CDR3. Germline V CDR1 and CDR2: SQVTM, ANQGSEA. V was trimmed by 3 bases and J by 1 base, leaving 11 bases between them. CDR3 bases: TGCAGCGTTGAGGGGTTGACCGGCACAGATACGCAGTATTTT. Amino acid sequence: CSVEGLTGTDTQYF.

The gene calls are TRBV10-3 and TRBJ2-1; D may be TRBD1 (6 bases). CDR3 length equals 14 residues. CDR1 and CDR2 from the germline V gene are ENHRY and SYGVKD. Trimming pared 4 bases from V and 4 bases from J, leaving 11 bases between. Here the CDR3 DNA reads TGTGCCATCAGTGTCGGGACACAGTACAATGAGCAGTTCTTC. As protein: CAISVGTQYNEQFF.

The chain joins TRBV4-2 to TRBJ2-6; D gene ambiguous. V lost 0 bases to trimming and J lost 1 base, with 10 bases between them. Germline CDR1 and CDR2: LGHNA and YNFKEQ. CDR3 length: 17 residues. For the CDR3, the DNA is TGTGCCAGCAGCCAAGAGAAACAGAGATCTGGGGCCAACGTCCTGACTTTC. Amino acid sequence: CASSQEKQRSGANVLTF.

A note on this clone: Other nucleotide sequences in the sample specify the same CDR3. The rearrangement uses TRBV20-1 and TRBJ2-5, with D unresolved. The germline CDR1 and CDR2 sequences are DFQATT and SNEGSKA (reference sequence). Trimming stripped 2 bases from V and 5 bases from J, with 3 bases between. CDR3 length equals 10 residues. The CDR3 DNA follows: TGCAGTGCTAGAAGCGAGACCCAGTACTTC. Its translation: CSARSETQYF.

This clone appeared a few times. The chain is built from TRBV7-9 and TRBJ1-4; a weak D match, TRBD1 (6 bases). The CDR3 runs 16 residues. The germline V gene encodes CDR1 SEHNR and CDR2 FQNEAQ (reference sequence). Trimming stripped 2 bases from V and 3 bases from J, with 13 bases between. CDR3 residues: CASSLIASGANEKLFF. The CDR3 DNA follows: TGTGCCAGCAGCTTAATCGCCTCAGGGGCTAATGAAAAACTGTTTTTT.

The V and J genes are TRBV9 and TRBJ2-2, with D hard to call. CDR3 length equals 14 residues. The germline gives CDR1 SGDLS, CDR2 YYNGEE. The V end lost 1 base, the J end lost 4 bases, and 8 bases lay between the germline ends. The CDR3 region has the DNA TGTGCCAGCAGCGTATTACATTTCACCGGGGAGCTGTTTTTT. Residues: CASSVLHFTGELFF. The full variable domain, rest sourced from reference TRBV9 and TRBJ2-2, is DSGVTQTPKHLITATGQRVTLRCSPRSGDLSVYWYQQSLDQGLQFLIQYYNGEERAKGNILERFSAQQFPDLHSELNLSSLELGDSALYFCASSVLHFTGELFFGEGSRLTVL.

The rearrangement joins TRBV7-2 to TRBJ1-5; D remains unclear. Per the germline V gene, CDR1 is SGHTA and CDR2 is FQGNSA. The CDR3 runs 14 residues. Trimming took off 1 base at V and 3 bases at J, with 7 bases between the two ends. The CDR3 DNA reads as TGTGCCAGCAGCTTAGAGGGTTACAATCAGCCCCAGCATTTT. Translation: CASSLEGYNQPQHF. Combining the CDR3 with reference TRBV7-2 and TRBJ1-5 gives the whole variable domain GAGVSQSPSNKVTEKGKDVELRCDPISGHTALYWYRQSLGQGLEFLIYFQGNSAPDKSGLPSDRFSAERTGGSVSTLTIQRTQQEDSAVYLCASSLEGYNQPQHFGDGTRLSIL.

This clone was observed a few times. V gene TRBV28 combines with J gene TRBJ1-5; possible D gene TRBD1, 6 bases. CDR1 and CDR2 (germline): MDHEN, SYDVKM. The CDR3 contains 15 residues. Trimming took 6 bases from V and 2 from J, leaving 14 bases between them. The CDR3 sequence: CASRRDISGNQPQHF. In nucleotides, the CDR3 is TGTGCCAGCAGAAGGGACATTTCGGGCAATCAGCCCCAGCATTTT.